This T cell receptor (beta chain) was sequenced during a study of T cells in Graves' hyperthyroidism and ophthalmopathy. As for the study in general: Peripheral blood was secured at the point of initial diagnosis, before any treatment.

The germline CDR1 and CDR2 sequences are SGHTA and FQGNSA. The CDR3 covers 14 residues. V was trimmed by 4 bases and J by 1 base, leaving 10 bases between them. This clonotype came up a few times. TCR beta CDR3 region amplification was performed from RNA transcripts. A set of HTBI primers served as the primers for a first-round RT-PCR of the TCR CDR3. TCRdb recomputed calls from the multiplex PCR reads with MiXCR, one row per CDR3 protein. Altogether a few hundred thousand distinct CDR3 sequences are present, 15% to 20% being singletons, with the ten largest covering approximately 49%. The gene calls are TRBV7-2 and TRBJ2-5; D perhaps matches TRBD2 (6 bases). This clonotype was obtained from a woman in her forties or fifties with Graves' hyperthyroidism. Material: blood. CDR3 loop: CASSSGRSQETQYF. The CDR3 region has the DNA TGTGCCAGCAGCTCAGGGAGGAGCCAAGAGACCCAGTACTTC.